Shown below are 8 T cell receptor beta chains from a single sample sequenced in a study of cytomegalovirus exposure and HLA in healthy donors. The PCR made use of 60 Vbeta and 13 Jbeta primers. Assay: immunoSEQ multiplex PCR; the TCRdb copy retains only in-frame clones and omits some. The repertoire table contains some 130,000 clones. The sequencing input was PBMCs. These TCRs come from a woman between 40 and 55 years old in good health and CMV-seropositive.

V and J are TRBV4-1 and TRBJ2-1; no definite D call. The germline V and J ends were trimmed by 2 bases and 8 bases, with 10 bases remaining between them. Germline CDR1 and CDR2: MGHRA and YSYEKL. This CDR3 has 13 residues. The CDR3, as DNA: TGCGCCAGCAGCCAAAGAGGAACTTATGAGCAGTTCTTC. Its translation: CASSQRGTYEQFF.

The chain combines TRBV9 with TRBJ1-4; D call uncertain. The V gene lost 4 bases and the J gene lost 5 bases, with 12 bases spanning the gap. CDR3 length: 14 amino acids. CDR1 and CDR2 (germline): SGDLS, YYNGEE. The CDR3 is CASSKWTGNEKLFF. Written as DNA, the CDR3 is TGTGCCAGCAGCAAGTGGACGGGGAATGAAAAACTGTTTTTT.

The V and J genes are TRBV6-1 and TRBJ1-4, with D unclear. CDR1 MNHNS and CDR2 SASEGT come from the germline V gene. The CDR3 covers 14 residues. Between the trimmed V and J ends, which lost 3 bases and 0 bases, there was a span of 5 bases. The CDR3 sequence: CASSDSATNEKLFF. The CDR3 coding sequence is TGTGCCAGCAGTGACAGTGCAACTAATGAAAAACTGTTTTTT.

The chain recombines TRBV11-2 with TRBJ1-2, with TRBD1 matching over 10 bases. From germline, CDR1 is SGHAT and CDR2 FQNNGV. V shed 3 bases and J 5 bases; nucleotides not matched to a gene: 6. The CDR3 has 15 residues. The CDR3: CASSFGDRGGYGYTF. CDR3 bases: TGTGCCAGCAGCTTCGGGGACAGGGGCGGATATGGCTACACCTTC.

V and J are TRBV29-1 and TRBJ2-1; a possible D gene is TRBD2 (6 bases). V shed 3 bases and J shed 0 bases, with 12 bases lying between them. Looked up from germline, CDR1 is SQVTM and CDR2 is ANQGSEA. The CDR3 spans 15 residues. Here the CDR3 DNA reads TGCAGCGTTGACCGCGGGGAGAGCTCCTACAATGAGCAGTTCTTC. It yields the protein CSVDRGESSYNEQFF.

Details on this clone: Sequence at one end of the junction differs from germline and may be a read error. The same CDR3 arises from other DNA sequences in this sample as well. The chain uses TRBV7-9 and TRBJ2-7, with D possibly TRBD1 on 5 matching bases. Germline loops: CDR1 SEHNR, CDR2 FQNEAQ (reference sequence). This CDR3 has 14 amino acids. Written as DNA, the CDR3 is TGTGCCAGTAGCTTAGGGATATCTAGGGGCGAGCAGTACTTC. This encodes CASSLGISRGEQYF.

This chain connects TRBV20-1 to TRBJ2-7, with D perhaps matching TRBD2 (6 bases). The CDR3 sequence is 11 residues long. Germline-derived CDR1 and CDR2 are DFQATT and SNEGSKA (reference sequence). Trimming took 6 bases from V and 4 from J, leaving 10 bases between them. DNA of the CDR3: TGCAGTGCGGGTAGCGGTTACGAGCAGTACTTC. This encodes CSAGSGYEQYF.

V and J are TRBV10-3 and TRBJ2-6, with TRBD1 as a possible D gene (5 bases). The CDR3 runs to 16 residues. V was trimmed by 5 bases and J by 0 bases, leaving 11 bases between them. Looked up from germline, CDR1 is ENHRY and CDR2 is SYGVKD. The CDR3 bases are TGTGCCATCAGTCAAATTCAGGGCTCTGGGGCCAACGTCCTGACTTTC. Residues: CAISQIQGSGANVLTF.